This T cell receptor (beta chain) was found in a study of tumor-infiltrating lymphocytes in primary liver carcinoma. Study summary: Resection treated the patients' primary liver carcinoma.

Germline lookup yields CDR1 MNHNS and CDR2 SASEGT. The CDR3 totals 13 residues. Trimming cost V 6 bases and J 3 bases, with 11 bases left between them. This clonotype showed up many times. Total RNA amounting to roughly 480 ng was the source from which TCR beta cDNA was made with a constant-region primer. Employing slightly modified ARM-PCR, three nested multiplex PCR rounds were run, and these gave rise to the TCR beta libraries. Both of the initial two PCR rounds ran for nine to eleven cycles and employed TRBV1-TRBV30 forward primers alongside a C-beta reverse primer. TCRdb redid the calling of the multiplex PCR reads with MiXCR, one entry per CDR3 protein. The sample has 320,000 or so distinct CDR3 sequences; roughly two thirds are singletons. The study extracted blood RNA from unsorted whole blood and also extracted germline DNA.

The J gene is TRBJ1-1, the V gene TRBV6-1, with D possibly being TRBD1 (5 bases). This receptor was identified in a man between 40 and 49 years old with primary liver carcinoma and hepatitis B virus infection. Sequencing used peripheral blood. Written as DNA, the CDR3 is TGTGCCAGCAGCAGGGTCTGGGACACTGAAGCTTTCTTT. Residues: CASSRVWDTEAFF.